Shown below are 13 T cell receptor beta chains from a single sample sequenced in a study of OX40 agonist ivuxolimab in advanced cancers. Library method: the immunoSEQ multiplex PCR assay. This immuneACCESS table, as held by TCRdb, lists in-frame sequences with V and J called but not all clones. Of the missing ones, under half trace to an unresolved V gene in checked studies; the others have no known cause. A total of under 65,000 clones appear in this sample, 75% to 90% of them only once. The biggest ten clones account for 0.76% of the sample. The specimen comprised CD4+ or CD8+ T cells sorted from blood, sampled in a trial of the OX40 agonist ivuxolimab. The receptors were sampled from an adult with an advanced solid tumor such as melanoma, head and neck, liver or kidney cancer.

This clone showed up just once. The rearrangement links TRBV6-6 to TRBJ2-7; D gene ambiguous. This CDR3 spans 14 amino acids. Per germline, CDR1 MNHNY and CDR2 SVGAGI (reference sequence). The V end lost 8 bases, the J end lost 0 bases, and 14 bases lay between the germline ends. CDR3 DNA: TGTGCCAGCTCTAGGACGTCAACCTCCTACGAGCAGTACTTC. Residues: CASSRTSTSYEQYF.

Only one count was recorded for this clone. The rearrangement links TRBV5-4 to TRBJ2-2; perhaps TRBD1 as D (7 bases). Germline assignment: CDR1 SGHNT and CDR2 YYREEE (reference sequence). The ends were cut back, 4 bases at V and 7 bases at J, with 17 bases in the middle. The CDR3 loop spans 15 amino acids. The CDR3 loop is CASSAPAGGGGELFF. The CDR3 DNA is TGTGCCAGCAGCGCTCCAGCAGGGGGAGGCGGGGAGCTGTTTTTT.

The chain is built from TRBV11-3 and TRBJ2-7, with 9 bases identical to TRBD2. There are 15 residues in the CDR3. Germline CDR1 and CDR2: SGHNT and YENEEA. V shed 3 bases and J 0 bases; nucleotides not matched to a gene: 3. CDR3 coding DNA: TGTGCCAGCAGCTTTCTAGCGGGAAGCTCCTACGAGCAGTACTTC. Its protein product is CASSFLAGSSYEQYF.

The V gene is TRBV7-3, the J gene TRBJ2-2; 11 nucleotides line up with TRBD2. Looked up from germline, CDR1 is SGHTA and CDR2 is FQGTGA. V lost 5 bases and J lost 5; bases outside the gene matches: 16. The CDR3 is 19 residues long. CDR3 region: CASSRRTSGLGARTGELFF. The CDR3 nucleotides read TGTGCCAGCAGCCGCCGGACTAGCGGGTTGGGAGCGAGAACCGGGGAGCTGTTTTTT.

This chain joins TRBV29-1 and TRBJ1-2; D perhaps matches TRBD1 (6 bases). Germline V gene data show CDR1 as SQVTM and CDR2 as ANQGSEA. V lost 2 bases to trimming and J lost 8 bases, with 18 bases between them. The CDR3 is 14 residues long. As DNA, the CDR3 is TGCAGCGTTGAACAGCGGGGGCAACCCCCGGGCTACACCTTC. Translated, it gives CSVEQRGQPPGYTF.

The CDR3 bases are TGTGCCAGCAGTTTAGGCAGGGGGCAGTTCTTC. It codes for CASSLGRGQFF. The V call is TRBV28, the J call TRBJ2-1, with a possible D match to TRBD1 (6 bases). With 2 bases removed from V and 12 bases from J, the gap between germline ends came to 8 bases. Germline CDR1 MDHEN, CDR2 SYDVKM. The CDR3 totals 11 residues.

About this clone: This same CDR3 is encoded by further DNA sequences in the sample. This chain links TRBV5-1 with TRBJ2-3; 12 nucleotides match TRBD1. The CDR3 runs 16 residues. Germline-derived CDR1 and CDR2 are SGHRS and YFSETQ. V lost 4 bases and J lost 2; bases outside the gene matches: 5. The CDR3 nucleotides are TGCGCCAGCAGCCCGGGACAGGGGGCGGACACAGATACGCAGTATTTT. Protein: CASSPGQGADTDTQYF.

This clone has a single count. The rearrangement links TRBV6-1 to TRBJ2-3, with 7 positions matching TRBD2. CDR3 length: 15 amino acids. The germline gives CDR1 MNHNS, CDR2 SASEGT. Germline trimming cut 10 bases from V and 0 bases from J; bases unmatched to any gene: 10. Here the CDR3 DNA reads TGTGCCACCACTCCTGCGGGGGTTAGCACAGATACGCAGTATTTT. This translates into CATTPAGVSTDTQYF.

This clone was detected once. The chain employs TRBV6-5 and TRBJ2-7, with a possible D match to TRBD1 (6 bases). Trimming pared 2 bases from V and 2 bases from J, leaving 16 bases between. CDR3 size: 16 residues. The V gene's germline CDR1 is MNHEY and CDR2 SVGAGI. This chain's CDR3 is CASSYRSVGAAYEQYF. The CDR3 region has the DNA TGTGCCAGCAGTTACCGCTCGGTGGGGGCAGCCTACGAGCAGTACTTC.

The CDR3 nucleotides are TGTGCCAGCAGCCAGACGTGGGGGACTCCATCCGGGGAGACCCAGTACTTC. Protein sequence: CASSQTWGTPSGETQYF. The J gene is TRBJ2-5, the V gene TRBV4-2; TRBD2 is a possible D gene (6 bases). Per the germline V gene, CDR1 is LGHNA and CDR2 is YNFKEQ. Trimming pared 3 bases from V and 5 bases from J, leaving 22 bases between. The CDR3 covers 17 residues.

This chain joins TRBV28 and TRBJ2-3; maybe TRBD2 (6 bases). From germline, CDR1 is MDHEN and CDR2 SYDVKM. V gave up 6 bases and J gave up 0 bases, with 19 bases separating them. This CDR3 is 17 amino acids long. The CDR3 sequence is CASRAGGSGPSTDTQYF. CDR3 nucleotide sequence: TGTGCCAGCAGGGCCGGGGGTAGCGGCCCTAGCACAGATACGCAGTATTTT. Combining the CDR3 with reference TRBV28 and TRBJ2-3 gives the whole variable domain DVKVTQSSRYLVKRTGEKVFLECVQDMDHENMFWYRQDPGLGLRLIYFSYDVKMKEKGDIPEGYSVSREKKERFSLILESASTNQTSMYLCASRAGGSGPSTDTQYFGPGTRLTVL.

This clone appeared a single time. The chain joins TRBV6-5 to TRBJ2-1; 11 nucleotides align to TRBD1. The CDR3 extends over 15 amino acids. The V gene end was trimmed by 6 bases and the J gene end by 6 bases; junction bases not matched to a gene: 7. Germline CDR1 and CDR2: MNHEY and SVGAGI. The CDR3 region has the DNA TGTGCCAGCAGGACATGGGACAGGGGGGGCAATGAGCAGTTCTTC. It is translated as CASRTWDRGGNEQFF.

The chain carries TRBV14 and TRBJ2-3; D gene uncertain. V shed 4 bases and J shed 6 bases, with 17 bases lying between them. The V gene's germline CDR1 is SGHDN and CDR2 FVKESK. The CDR3 extends over 15 amino acids. In nucleotides, the CDR3 is TGTGCCAGCAGCCCCCTTGAGAAGGGTGCGGATACGCAGTATTTT. Its translation: CASSPLEKGADTQYF.